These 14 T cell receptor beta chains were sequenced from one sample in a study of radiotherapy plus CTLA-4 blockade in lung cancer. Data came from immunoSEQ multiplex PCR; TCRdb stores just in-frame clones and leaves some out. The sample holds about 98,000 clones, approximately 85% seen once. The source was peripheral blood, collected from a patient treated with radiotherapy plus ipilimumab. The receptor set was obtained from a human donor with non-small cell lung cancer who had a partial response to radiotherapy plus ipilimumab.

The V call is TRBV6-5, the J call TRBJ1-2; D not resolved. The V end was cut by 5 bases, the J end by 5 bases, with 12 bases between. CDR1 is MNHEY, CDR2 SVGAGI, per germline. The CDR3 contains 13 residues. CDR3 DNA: TGTGCCAGCAGTGAAGCGGCGGCATATGGCTACACCTTC. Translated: CASSEAAAYGYTF.

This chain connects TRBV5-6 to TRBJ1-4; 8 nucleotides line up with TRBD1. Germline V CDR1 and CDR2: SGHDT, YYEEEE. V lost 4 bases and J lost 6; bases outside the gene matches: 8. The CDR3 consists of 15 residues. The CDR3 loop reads CASSVRTGSYEKLFF. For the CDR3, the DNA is TGTGCCAGCAGCGTCAGGACAGGGAGTTATGAAAAACTGTTTTTT.

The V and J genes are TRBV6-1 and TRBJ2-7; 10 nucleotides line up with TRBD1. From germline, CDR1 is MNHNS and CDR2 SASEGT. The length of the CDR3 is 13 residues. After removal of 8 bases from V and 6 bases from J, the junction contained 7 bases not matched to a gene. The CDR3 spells CASARDRGSEQYF. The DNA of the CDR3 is TGTGCCAGCGCAAGGGACAGGGGTAGCGAGCAGTACTTC.

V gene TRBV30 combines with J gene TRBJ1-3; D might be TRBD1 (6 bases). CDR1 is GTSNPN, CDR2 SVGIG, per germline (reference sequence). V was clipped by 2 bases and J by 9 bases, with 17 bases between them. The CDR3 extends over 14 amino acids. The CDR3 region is CAWSQQGHDGTIYF. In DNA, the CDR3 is TGTGCCTGGAGTCAACAGGGTCATGACGGCACCATATATTTT.

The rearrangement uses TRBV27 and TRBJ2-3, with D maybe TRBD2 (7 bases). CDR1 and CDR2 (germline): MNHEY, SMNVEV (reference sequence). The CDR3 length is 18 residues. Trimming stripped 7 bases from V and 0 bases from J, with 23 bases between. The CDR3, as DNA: TGTGCCAGCACCCCTTGGGGGGGCAGCGGGACTAGCACAGATACGCAGTATTTT. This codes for CASTPWGGSGTSTDTQYF.

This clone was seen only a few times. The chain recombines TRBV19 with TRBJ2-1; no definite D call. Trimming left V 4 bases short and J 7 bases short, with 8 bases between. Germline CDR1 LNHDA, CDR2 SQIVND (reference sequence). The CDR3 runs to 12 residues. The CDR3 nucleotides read TGTGCCAGTAGTAACGTCCTAAATGAGCAGTTCTTC. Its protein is CASSNVLNEQFF.

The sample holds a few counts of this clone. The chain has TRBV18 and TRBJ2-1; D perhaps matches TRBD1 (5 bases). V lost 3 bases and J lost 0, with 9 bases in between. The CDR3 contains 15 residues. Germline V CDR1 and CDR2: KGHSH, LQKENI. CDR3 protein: CASSPGLSSYNEQFF. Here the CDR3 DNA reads TGTGCCAGCTCACCGGGGCTCAGCTCCTACAATGAGCAGTTCTTC.

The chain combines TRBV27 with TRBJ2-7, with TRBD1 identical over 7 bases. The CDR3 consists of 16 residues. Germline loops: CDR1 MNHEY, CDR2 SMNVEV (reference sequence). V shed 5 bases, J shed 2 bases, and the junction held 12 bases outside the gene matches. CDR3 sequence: CASSPRTGTTTYEQYF. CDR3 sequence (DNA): TGTGCCAGCAGTCCCCGGACAGGAACAACTACCTACGAGCAGTACTTC.

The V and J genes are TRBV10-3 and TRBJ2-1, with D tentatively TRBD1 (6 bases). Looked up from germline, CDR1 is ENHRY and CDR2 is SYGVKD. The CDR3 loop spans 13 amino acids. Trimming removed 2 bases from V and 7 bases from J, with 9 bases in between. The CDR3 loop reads CAISETGKNEQFF. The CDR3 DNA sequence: TGTGCCATCAGTGAGACAGGGAAAAATGAGCAGTTCTTC.

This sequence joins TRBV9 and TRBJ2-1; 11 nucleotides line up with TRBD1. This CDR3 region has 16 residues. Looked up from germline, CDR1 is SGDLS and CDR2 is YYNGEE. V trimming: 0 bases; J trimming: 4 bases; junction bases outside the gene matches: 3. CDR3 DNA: TGTGCCAGCAGCGTAGGGGACAGGGGGTATTACAATGAGCAGTTCTTC. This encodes CASSVGDRGYYNEQFF.

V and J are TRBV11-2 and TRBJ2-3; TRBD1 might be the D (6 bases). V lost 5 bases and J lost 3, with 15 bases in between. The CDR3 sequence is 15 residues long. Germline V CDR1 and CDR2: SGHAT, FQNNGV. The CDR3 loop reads CASSTRGRGTDTQYF. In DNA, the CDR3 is TGTGCCAGCAGCACCCGGGGCAGGGGTACAGATACGCAGTATTTT.

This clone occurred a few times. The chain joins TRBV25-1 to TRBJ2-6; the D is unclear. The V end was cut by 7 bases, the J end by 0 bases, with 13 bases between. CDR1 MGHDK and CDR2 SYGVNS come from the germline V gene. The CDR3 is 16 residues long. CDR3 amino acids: CASITKLLSGANVLTF. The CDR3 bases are TGTGCCAGCATCACTAAGCTGCTCTCTGGGGCCAACGTCCTGACTTTC.

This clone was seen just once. The CDR3 DNA reads TGCGCCAGCAGCCCAAACAGGGGGTTGGAGCCCCAGCATTTT. Protein product: CASSPNRGLEPQHF. V gene TRBV4-1 combines with J gene TRBJ1-5; 8 bases line up with TRBD1. This CDR3 has 14 residues. V lost 4 bases, J lost 8 bases, and 7 bases stayed unmatched. Germline assignment: CDR1 MGHRA and CDR2 YSYEKL.

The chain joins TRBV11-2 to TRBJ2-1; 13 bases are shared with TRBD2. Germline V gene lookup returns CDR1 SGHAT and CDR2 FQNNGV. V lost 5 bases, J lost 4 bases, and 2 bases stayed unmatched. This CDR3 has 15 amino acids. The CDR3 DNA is TGTGCCAGCAGCCCGGGACTAGCGGGGTACAATGAGCAGTTCTTC. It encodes CASSPGLAGYNEQFF.